Below are 32 T cell receptor beta chains sequenced from a single sample in a study of blood T cell repertoires in COVID-19. TCRdb's table, derived via immunoSEQ multiplex PCR, lists solely in-frame clones and lacks some. The table includes some 400,000 clones, over 75% detected once. The specimen sequenced was PBMCs or T cells enriched from blood (not recorded which). These receptors were collected from a man in his thirties or forties who had recovered from COVID-19.

This chain links TRBV7-2 with TRBJ2-1; TRBD2 might be the D (6 bases). The germline V gene has CDR1 SGHTA and CDR2 FQGNSA. This CDR3 contains 18 residues. With 4 bases removed from V and 0 bases from J, the gap between germline ends came to 19 bases. The CDR3 nucleotides are TGTGCCAGCAGCTCCCCCAGACGCGGGGTAAGCTCCTACAATGAGCAGTTCTTC. Translating it yields CASSSPRRGVSSYNEQFF.

J is TRBJ2-1 and V is TRBV6-1; 15 bases fit TRBD2. Trimming at V came to 1 base and at J to 6 bases, leaving 7 bases not matched to a gene. Germline values: CDR1 MNHNS, CDR2 SASEGT. The CDR3 spans 18 residues. The CDR3 bases are TGTGCCAGCAGTGAAGAATGGACTAGCGGGGGGGCAGGCAATGAGCAGTTCTTC. This gives the protein CASSEEWTSGGAGNEQFF.

The V and J genes are TRBV3-1 (or the pseudogene TRBV3-2) and TRBJ1-6, with 7 bases matching TRBD1. J was trimmed by 6 bases and V by 6 bases; bases with no gene match: 8. The length of the CDR3 is 15 residues. Germline CDR1 is LGHDT and CDR2 is YNNKEL (reference sequence). This chain's CDR3 is CASRQTGAFNSPLHF. The CDR3 DNA follows: TGTGCCAGCAGGCAAACAGGGGCGTTTAATTCACCCCTCCACTTT.

This chain joins TRBV11-2 and TRBJ1-3; no clear D gene. The germline V gene has CDR1 SGHAT and CDR2 FQNNGV. V was shortened by 0 bases and J by 6 bases, with 6 bases between the two germline ends. The CDR3 contains 13 residues. Here the CDR3 reads CASSLEAKNTIYF. The CDR3 nucleotides read TGTGCCAGCAGCTTAGAGGCCAAAAACACCATATATTTT.

This chain links TRBV5-1 with TRBJ2-5; TRBD1 aligns across 9 bases. With 3 bases clipped from V and 5 bases from J, the junction kept 8 bases outside the gene matches. Germline values: CDR1 SGHRS, CDR2 YFSETQ. The CDR3 is 15 residues long. The DNA for the CDR3 is TGCGCCAGCAGCTCGGGACAGGGAAACGTGGAGACCCAGTACTTC. Its protein is CASSSGQGNVETQYF.

This clone was detected once. The chain is built from TRBV2 and TRBJ1-2, with 10 bases that match TRBD1. V lost 4 bases, J lost 5 bases, and 4 bases stayed unmatched. The germline CDR1 and CDR2 sequences are SNHLY and FYNNEI. The CDR3 covers 14 residues. CDR3 sequence reads: CASSVEGQGYGYTF. CDR3 in DNA: TGTGCCAGCAGTGTTGAGGGACAGGGGTATGGCTACACCTTC.

The chain links TRBV5-1 to TRBJ1-1; D perhaps matches TRBD1 (5 bases). Germline-derived CDR1 and CDR2 are SGHRS and YFSETQ. This CDR3 region has 12 residues. V lost 2 bases, J lost 7 bases, and 9 bases lay in between. The chain's CDR3 is CASSFQGYEAFF. The DNA for the CDR3 is TGCGCCAGCAGCTTTCAGGGTTATGAAGCTTTCTTT.

This clone has only one observation. DNA of the CDR3: TGCGCCAGCAGCGCGAAATCTACAGGGTTTGGGCCCGGGGAGCTGTTTTTT. Amino acids: CASSAKSTGFGPGELFF. The gene calls are TRBV5-1 and TRBJ2-2; possible D gene TRBD1, 6 bases. The CDR3 runs 17 residues. The germline gives CDR1 SGHRS, CDR2 YFSETQ. V lost 4 bases to trimming and J lost 6 bases, with 22 bases between them.

The chain uses TRBV19 and TRBJ2-7; D is unclear. V dropped 7 bases and J dropped 6 bases, with 16 bases sitting between them. The CDR3 contains 13 residues. Germline assignment: CDR1 LNHDA and CDR2 SQIVND (reference sequence). The CDR3 loop reads CASTLRSSSEQYF. CDR3 nucleotide sequence: TGTGCCAGTACCCTAAGGAGTAGCAGCGAGCAGTACTTC.

This clone was seen a handful of times. The V and J genes are TRBV10-3 and TRBJ2-3; 12 bases fit TRBD1. Looked up from germline, CDR1 is ENHRY and CDR2 is SYGVKD. The CDR3 extends over 15 amino acids. J gave up 0 bases and V 8 bases, and 3 bases lay outside the gene matches. The chain's CDR3 is CAIRDRGLSTDTQYF. The CDR3 nucleotides read TGTGCCATCCGGGACAGGGGGCTTAGCACAGATACGCAGTATTTT.

The rearrangement uses TRBV19 and TRBJ1-2; D may be TRBD1 (5 bases). Trimming stripped 5 bases from V and 2 bases from J, with 18 bases between. Per the germline V gene, CDR1 is LNHDA and CDR2 is SQIVND (reference sequence). The CDR3 loop spans 16 amino acids. CDR3 protein: CASSAQGGLGNYGYTF. Here the CDR3 DNA reads TGTGCCAGTAGTGCCCAGGGAGGGTTGGGAAACTATGGCTACACCTTC.

Notes on this clone: Other nucleotide sequences in the sample specify the same CDR3. V and J are TRBV5-1 and TRBJ1-5; 10 nucleotides line up with TRBD1. CDR1 and CDR2 (germline): SGHRS, YFSETQ. The CDR3 totals 14 residues. V was pared by 0 bases and J by 8 bases, with 2 bases of the junction left unmatched. The CDR3 here is CASSLGGQGEPQHF. CDR3 bases: TGCGCCAGCAGCTTGGGTGGACAGGGGGAGCCCCAGCATTTT. Using reference TRBV5-1 and TRBJ1-5 for the parts outside the CDR3, the full variable domain is KAGVTQTPRYLIKTRGQQVTLSCSPISGHRSVSWYQQTPGQGLQFLFEYFSETQRNKGNFPGRFSGRQFSNSRSEMNVSTLELGDSALYLCASSLGGQGEPQHFGDGTRLSIL.

This chain uses TRBV23-1 with TRBJ2-1; TRBD1 might be the D (5 bases). TRBV23-1 is an ORF, and what it does is uncertain. V lost 6 bases, J lost 0 bases, and 9 bases lay in between. The CDR3 loop spans 14 amino acids. DNA of the CDR3: TGCGCCAGCAGCGACAGAAGCTCCTACAATGAGCAGTTCTTC. Translating it yields CASSDRSSYNEQFF.

There are a few counts of this clone. The CDR3 DNA is TGTGCCAGCTCGCCAAACGCCGGGACAGGGATCTCTGGGGCCAACGTCCTGACTTTC. Encoded protein: CASSPNAGTGISGANVLTF. The rearrangement joins TRBV18 to TRBJ2-6, with TRBD1 identical over 9 bases. J was trimmed by 0 bases and V by 6 bases; bases with no gene match: 12. The CDR3 is 19 amino acids. Looked up from germline, CDR1 is KGHSH and CDR2 is LQKENI.

This clone appeared a few times. The V call is TRBV15, the J call TRBJ2-7; D is perhaps TRBD1 (6 bases). V lost 0 bases and J 2 bases, leaving 8 bases between the germline ends. This CDR3 comprises 14 residues. Germline CDR1 and CDR2: LNHNV and YYDKDF (reference sequence). The CDR3 here is CATSRDQGTYEQYF. In nucleotides, the CDR3 is TGTGCCACCAGCAGAGATCAGGGGACCTACGAGCAGTACTTC. Supplemented by reference TRBV15 and TRBJ2-7, the full variable domain reads DAMVIQNPRYQVTQFGKPVTLSCSQTLNHNVMYWYQQKSSQAPKLLFHYYDKDFNNEADTPDNFQSRRPNTSFCFLDIRSPGLGDTAMYLCATSRDQGTYEQYFGPGTRLTVT.

The V and J genes are TRBV5-1 and TRBJ1-5; tentative D call: TRBD1 (5 bases). The CDR3 is made up of 15 amino acids. The V and J ends lost 4 bases and 0 bases respectively, with 11 bases between them. Per germline, CDR1 SGHRS and CDR2 YFSETQ. The chain's CDR3 is CASSLDRNSNQPQHF. For the CDR3, the DNA is TGCGCCAGCAGCCTTGACAGAAATAGCAATCAGCCCCAGCATTTT.

The chain uses TRBV7-3 and TRBJ1-6; 9 nucleotides align to TRBD1. Per the germline V gene, CDR1 is SGHTA and CDR2 is FQGTGA. V trimming: 4 bases; J trimming: 7 bases; junction bases outside the gene matches: 5. This CDR3 is 15 amino acids long. The CDR3 loop reads CASSSAGQGNSPLHF. CDR3 bases: TGTGCCAGCAGCTCCGCGGGACAGGGAAATTCACCCCTCCACTTT. The full variable domain, in which reference TRBV7-3 and TRBJ1-6 provide the parts outside the CDR3, is GAGVSQTPSNKVTEKGKYVELRCDPISGHTALYWYRQSLGQGPEFLIYFQGTGAADDSGLPNDRFFAVRPEGSVSTLKIQRTERGDSAVYLCASSSAGQGNSPLHFGNGTRLTVT.

The rearrangement uses TRBV4-1 and TRBJ2-4; D might be TRBD2 (5 bases). Trimming pared 8 bases from V and 1 base from J, leaving 27 bases between. Per germline, CDR1 MGHRA and CDR2 YSYEKL. CDR3 length equals 19 residues. CDR3 coding DNA: TGCGCCAGCTCAACGCTGGGCTCCCTCCGGGATCTGGCCAAAAACATTCAGTACTTC. Translated: CASSTLGSLRDLAKNIQYF.

This clone was detected only a few times. Distinct nucleotide sequences in the sample also encode this CDR3. The chain is built from TRBV6-5 and TRBJ1-1; 9 nucleotides agree with TRBD1. J was trimmed by 4 bases and V by 0 bases; bases with no gene match: 0. Germline CDR1 reads MNHEY; CDR2 reads SVGAGI. This CDR3 region has 14 residues. The CDR3 bases are TGTGCCAGCAGTTACTCGACAGGGGGCACTGAAGCTTTCTTT. Residues: CASSYSTGGTEAFF.

The J gene is TRBJ2-1, the V gene TRBV10-3, with 12 bases that match TRBD1. Unmatched junction bases numbered 12, after V lost 11 bases and J lost 7 bases. The CDR3 consists of 15 residues. In germline, CDR1 is ENHRY, CDR2 SYGVKD. The CDR3 is CAAENRDRGLNEQFF. The CDR3 DNA sequence: TGTGCCGCCGAAAACCGGGACAGGGGGCTGAATGAGCAGTTCTTC.

This sequence joins TRBV10-2 and TRBJ1-2; TRBD1 aligns across 7 bases. The CDR3 has 15 amino acids. Germline V lookup: CDR1 WSHSY, CDR2 SAAADI. V shed 0 bases, J shed 6 bases, and the junction held 7 bases outside the gene matches. The CDR3 nucleotides are TGCGCCAGCAGTGAGTCGGGGCAGGGGGGCGATGGCTACACCTTC. Its translation: CASSESGQGGDGYTF.

V usage is TRBV9 and J usage is TRBJ1-2; 7 bases are shared with TRBD1. This CDR3 comprises 13 residues. CDR1 is SGDLS and CDR2 is YYNGEE in the germline V gene. V shed 7 bases and J 4 bases; nucleotides not matched to a gene: 7. CDR3 loop: CASGSTGFYGYTF. As DNA, the CDR3 is TGTGCCAGCGGCTCGACAGGGTTCTATGGCTACACCTTC.

V usage is TRBV3-1 (or the pseudogene TRBV3-2) and J usage is TRBJ2-1; 8 bases match TRBD2. This CDR3 has 15 residues. Trimming took 7 bases from V and 9 from J; bases not matched to a gene: 14. CDR1 LGHDT and CDR2 YNNKEL come from the germline V gene (reference sequence). CDR3 sequence reads: CASMPGGSRVGEQFF. The CDR3 bases are TGTGCCAGCATGCCGGGGGGGTCCAGGGTTGGTGAGCAGTTCTTC.

The rearrangement uses TRBV6-1 and TRBJ2-7; a possible D gene is TRBD2 (6 bases). The CDR3 loop spans 17 amino acids. Germline CDR1 MNHNS, CDR2 SASEGT. Trimming took off 4 bases at V and 2 bases at J, with 21 bases between the two ends. This CDR3 is CASSVNRPSGVTYEQYF. CDR3 DNA: TGTGCCAGCAGTGTAAATCGCCCTTCGGGGGTAACCTACGAGCAGTACTTC.

This clone was found once. The V gene is TRBV9, the J gene TRBJ1-2; the D gene is possibly TRBD1 (6 bases). There are 16 residues in the CDR3. Germline CDR1 reads SGDLS; CDR2 reads YYNGEE. V gave up 0 bases and J gave up 1 base, with 13 bases separating them. The CDR3 DNA is TGTGCCAGCAGCGTAGAACCAGGGGATGTTAACTATGGCTACACCTTC. It yields the protein CASSVEPGDVNYGYTF.

The gene calls are TRBV9 and TRBJ2-1, with 7 bases identical to TRBD2. J lost 6 bases, V lost 0 bases, and 6 bases had no gene match. The CDR3 sequence is 15 residues long. CDR1 is SGDLS, CDR2 YYNGEE, per germline. In DNA, the CDR3 is TGTGCCAGCAGCGTAGGAGGGGCTAGCGGCAATGAGCAGTTCTTC. Amino acids: CASSVGGASGNEQFF. Together with reference TRBV9 and TRBJ2-1, the CDR3 gives the full variable domain: DSGVTQTPKHLITATGQRVTLRCSPRSGDLSVYWYQQSLDQGLQFLIQYYNGEERAKGNILERFSAQQFPDLHSELNLSSLELGDSALYFCASSVGGASGNEQFFGPGTRLTVL.

The gene calls are TRBV5-6 and TRBJ2-1; possibly TRBD1 for D (5 bases). The CDR3 consists of 16 residues. V was clipped by 4 bases and J by 9 bases, with 23 bases between them. From germline, CDR1 is SGHDT and CDR2 YYEEEE. As DNA, the CDR3 is TGTGCCAGCAGCCCGGACGGGCAGGGTGTCTGGAGTGAGCAGTTCTTC. Protein sequence: CASSPDGQGVWSEQFF.

V and J are TRBV7-3 and TRBJ2-3; a possible D gene is TRBD2 (6 bases). The CDR3 covers 14 residues. Trimming cost V 4 bases and J 4 bases, with 12 bases left between them. Germline CDR1 is SGHTA and CDR2 is FQGTGA. This chain's CDR3 is CASSSSGGADTQYF. The CDR3 region has the DNA TGTGCCAGCAGCTCCTCCGGGGGAGCAGATACGCAGTATTTT.

The J gene is TRBJ2-7, the V gene TRBV5-4; D is perhaps TRBD2 (5 bases). The CDR3 has 15 residues. Germline CDR1 SGHNT, CDR2 YYREEE (reference sequence). V lost 4 bases and J lost 0, with 14 bases in between. As DNA, the CDR3 is TGTGCCAGCAGCCCTCCGGGATCCGTCTCCTACGAGCAGTACTTC. The encoded protein is CASSPPGSVSYEQYF. The complete variable domain, with remaining parts taken from reference TRBV5-4 and TRBJ2-7, reads ETGVTQSPTHLIKTRGQQVTLRCSSQSGHNTVSWYQQALGQGPQFIFQYYREEENGRGNFPPRFSGLQFPNYSSELNVNALELDDSALYLCASSPPGSVSYEQYFGPGTRLTVT.

This clone was recorded once. The chain carries TRBV2 and TRBJ1-5; D is perhaps TRBD1 (5 bases). Trimming left V 5 bases short and J 3 bases short, with 11 bases between. Germline V lookup: CDR1 SNHLY, CDR2 FYNNEI. The CDR3 runs 14 residues. The CDR3 reads CASSIDSINQPQHF. The CDR3 DNA reads as TGTGCCAGCAGTATAGACAGTATCAATCAGCCCCAGCATTTT.

Concerning this clone: The junction does not match germline at one end; this may be a read error. Other DNA sequences of this sample code for an identical CDR3. The chain employs TRBV18 and TRBJ1-1; D is unresolved. The germline V gene has CDR1 KGHSH and CDR2 LQKENI. The CDR3 extends over 14 amino acids. Here the CDR3 reads CASSPPSKNTEAFF. The CDR3 DNA follows: TGTGCCAGCTCTCCACCCAGTAAGAACACTGAAGCTTTCTTT.

The chain couples TRBV18 to TRBJ2-3; possible D gene TRBD1, 6 bases. CDR3 length: 14 amino acids. Trimming removed 3 bases from V and 6 bases from J, with 13 bases in between. Germline CDR1 reads KGHSH; CDR2 reads LQKENI. The CDR3 here is CASSPQTGFDTQYF. The CDR3 DNA follows: TGTGCCAGCTCACCCCAAACAGGGTTCGATACGCAGTATTTT.